This TCR beta chain was sequenced during a study of cytomegalovirus exposure and HLA in healthy donors. The CDR3 is made up of 12 amino acids. Looked up from germline, CDR1 is MDHEN and CDR2 is SYDVKM. The V gene lost 3 bases and the J gene lost 8 bases, with 10 bases spanning the gap. Details on this clone: Its antigen is unidentified.

General study results and limits: The listing of roughly 160 TCR beta chains classed them as cytomegalovirus-associated. Later genetic work tied a missense DCLRE1C variant to beta-chain V and J trimming. As was reported, the HLA-A and HLA-B alleles of most subjects were accurately predicted from TCR beta sequences. An ancestry cluster, one associated with Asian ancestry, reportedly showed fewer N-insertions than the approximately 660-donor mean in a later analysis.

13 Jbeta primers and 60 Vbeta primers were used for the PCR. TCRdb keeps only in-frame clones here, not all; method: immunoSEQ multiplex PCR. The sample lists some 200,000 clones; around 83% were seen once. The specimen sequenced was PBMCs. The receptor was derived from a girl between 5 and 17 years old in good health and CMV-seronegative. The chain is built from TRBV28 and TRBJ1-2; D call uncertain. CDR3 in DNA: TGTGCCAGCAGTTTTCAGGCGCCGGGCTACACCTTC. Translation: CASSFQAPGYTF.